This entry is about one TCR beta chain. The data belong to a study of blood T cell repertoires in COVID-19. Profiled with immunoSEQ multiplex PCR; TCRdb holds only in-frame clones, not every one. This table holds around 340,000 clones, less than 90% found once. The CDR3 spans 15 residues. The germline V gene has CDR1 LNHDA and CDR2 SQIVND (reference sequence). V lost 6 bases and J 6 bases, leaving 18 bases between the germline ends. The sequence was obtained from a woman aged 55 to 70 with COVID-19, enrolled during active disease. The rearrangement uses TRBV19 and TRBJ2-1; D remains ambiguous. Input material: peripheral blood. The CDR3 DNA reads TGTGCCAGTAGGACTTCCCCTGTCAGCCCCAATGAGCAGTTCTTC. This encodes CASRTSPVSPNEQFF.